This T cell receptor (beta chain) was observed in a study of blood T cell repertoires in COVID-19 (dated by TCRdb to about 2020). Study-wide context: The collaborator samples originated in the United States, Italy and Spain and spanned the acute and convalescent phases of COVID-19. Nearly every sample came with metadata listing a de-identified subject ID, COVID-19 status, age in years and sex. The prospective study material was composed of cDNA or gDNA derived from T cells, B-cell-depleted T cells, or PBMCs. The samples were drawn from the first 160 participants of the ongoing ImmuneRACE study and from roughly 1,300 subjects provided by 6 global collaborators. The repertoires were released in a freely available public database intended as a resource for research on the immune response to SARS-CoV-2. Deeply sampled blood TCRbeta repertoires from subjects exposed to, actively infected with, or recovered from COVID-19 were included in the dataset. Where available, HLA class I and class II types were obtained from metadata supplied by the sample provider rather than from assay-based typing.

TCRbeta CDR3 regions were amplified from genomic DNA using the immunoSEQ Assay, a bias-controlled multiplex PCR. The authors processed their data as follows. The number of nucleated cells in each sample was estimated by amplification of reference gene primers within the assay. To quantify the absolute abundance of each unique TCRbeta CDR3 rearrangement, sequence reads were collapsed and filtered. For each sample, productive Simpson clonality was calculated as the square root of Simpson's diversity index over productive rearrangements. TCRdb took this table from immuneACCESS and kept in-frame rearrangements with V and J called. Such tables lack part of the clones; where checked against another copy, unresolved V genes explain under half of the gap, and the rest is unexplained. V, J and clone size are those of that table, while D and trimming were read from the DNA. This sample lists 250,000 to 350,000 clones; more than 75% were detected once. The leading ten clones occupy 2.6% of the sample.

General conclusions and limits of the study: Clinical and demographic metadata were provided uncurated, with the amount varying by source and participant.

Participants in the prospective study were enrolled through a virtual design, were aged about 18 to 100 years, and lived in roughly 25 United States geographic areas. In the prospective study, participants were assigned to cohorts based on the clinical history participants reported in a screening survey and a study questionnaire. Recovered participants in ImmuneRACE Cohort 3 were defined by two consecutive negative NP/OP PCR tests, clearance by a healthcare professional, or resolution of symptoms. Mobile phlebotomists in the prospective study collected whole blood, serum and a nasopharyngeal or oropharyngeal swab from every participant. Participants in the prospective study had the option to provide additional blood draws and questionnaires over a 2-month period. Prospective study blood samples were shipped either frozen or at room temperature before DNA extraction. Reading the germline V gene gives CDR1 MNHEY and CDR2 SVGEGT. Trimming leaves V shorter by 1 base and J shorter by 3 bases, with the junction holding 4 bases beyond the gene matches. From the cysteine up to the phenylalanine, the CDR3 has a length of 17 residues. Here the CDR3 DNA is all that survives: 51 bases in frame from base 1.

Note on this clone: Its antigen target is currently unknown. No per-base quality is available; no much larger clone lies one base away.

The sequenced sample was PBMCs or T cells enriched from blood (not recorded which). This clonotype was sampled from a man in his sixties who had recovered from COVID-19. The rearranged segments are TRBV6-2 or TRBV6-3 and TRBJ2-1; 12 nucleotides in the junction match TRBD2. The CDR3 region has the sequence CASSYLLAGGLYNEQFF. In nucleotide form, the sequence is TGTGCCAGCAGTTACTTACTAGCGGGGGGACTCTACAATGAGCAGTTCTTC.